Listed below are T cell receptor beta chains from one sample, sequenced in a study of radiation and T cells in renal cell carcinoma. TCRdb's copy holds only in-frame clones and misses some; the assay was immunoSEQ multiplex PCR. The sample lists about 130,000 clones, about 88% occurring once. The material sequenced was blood, taken from a patient whose treatment included radiotherapy and nephrectomy. The receptors shown here come from a woman in her seventies with renal cell carcinoma. Each CDR3 is given with its conserved first and last residue. D genes are given only for firm matches. Where a row states a size, it is once, few, many or the class of an expanded clone; other rows omit it.

V: TRBV9; D: TRBD1; size: -; J: TRBJ2-6; CDR3: CASSGTGARGANVLTF; DNA: TGTGCCAGCAGCGGTACAGGGGCGCGAGGGGCCAACGTCCTGACTTTC
V: TRBV30; D: -; size: few; J: TRBJ1-5; CDR3: CAWSTTEDQPQHF; DNA: TGTGCCTGGAGTACGACAGAGGATCAGCCCCAGCATTTT
V: TRBV6-1; D: TRBD1; size: -; J: TRBJ1-3; CDR3: CASSVWGQGTGNTIYF; DNA: TGTGCCAGCAGTGTTTGGGGACAGGGGACTGGAAACACCATATATTTT
V: TRBV19; D: TRBD1; size: -; J: TRBJ1-2; CDR3: CASSIAGQGYTF; DNA: TGTGCCAGTAGTATTGCGGGACAGGGGTACACCTTC
V: TRBV15; D: -; size: -; J: TRBJ1-2; CDR3: CATTAGNGYGYTF; DNA: TGTGCCACCACCGCGGGGAACGGCTATGGCTACACCTTC
V: TRBV29-1; D: TRBD2; size: -; J: TRBJ2-1; CDR3: CSVEGLAGGISSYNEQFF; DNA: TGCAGCGTTGAGGGACTAGCGGGGGGTATAAGCTCCTACAATGAGCAGTTCTTC
V: TRBV10-3; D: -; size: -; J: TRBJ1-2; CDR3: CAISESLIYGYTF; DNA: TGTGCCATCAGTGAGTCGCTGATCTATGGCTACACCTTC
V: TRBV10-3; D: TRBD1; size: -; J: TRBJ1-6; CDR3: CAISESATGIDSPLHF; DNA: TGTGCCATCAGTGAAAGTGCGACAGGGATAGATTCACCCCTCCACTTT
V: TRBV21-1; D: -; size: -; J: TRBJ1-5; CDR3: CASSKVRCKPSEQPQHF; DNA: TGTGCCAGCAGCAAAGTAAGGTGCAAGCCTAGTGAACAGCCCCAGCATTTT
V: TRBV9; D: TRBD2; size: once; J: TRBJ2-1; CDR3: CASSVGSGGENEQFF; DNA: TGTGCCAGCAGCGTAGGTAGCGGGGGGGAGAATGAGCAGTTCTTC
V: TRBV11-3; D: -; size: -; J: TRBJ1-5; CDR3: CASSLVKGLRVKGNQPQHF; DNA: TGTGCCAGCAGCTTAGTGAAGGGGCTGAGGGTGAAAGGGAATCAGCCCCAGCATTTT
V: TRBV29-1; D: -; size: -; J: TRBJ2-3; CDR3: CSVQYTDTQYF; DNA: TGCAGCGTTCAGTACACAGATACGCAGTATTTT
V: TRBV29-1; D: -; size: -; J: TRBJ2-7; CDR3: CSVATSSLHEQYF; DNA: TGCAGCGTAGCTACTAGTTCGCTTCACGAGCAGTACTTC
V: TRBV5-4; D: -; size: -; J: TRBJ2-3; CDR3: CASSLDRIDTQYF; DNA: TGTGCCAGCAGCTTGGACAGAATAGATACGCAGTATTTT
V: TRBV28; D: TRBD1; size: -; J: TRBJ1-1; CDR3: CASRIGQANTEAFF; DNA: TGTGCCAGCAGGATAGGACAGGCGAACACTGAAGCTTTCTTT
V: TRBV4-2; D: TRBD1; size: -; J: TRBJ2-1; CDR3: CASSQAQDRGGYNEQFF; DNA: TGTGCCAGCAGCCAAGCCCAGGACAGGGGAGGTTACAATGAGCAGTTCTTC
V: TRBV4-1; D: -; size: -; J: TRBJ1-5; CDR3: CASSQDVHQPQHF; DNA: TGCGCCAGCAGCCAAGATGTTCATCAGCCCCAGCATTTT
V: TRBV4-1; D: -; size: -; J: TRBJ2-2; CDR3: CASSQPALGELFF; DNA: TGCGCCAGCAGCCAACCGGCCCTCGGGGAGCTGTTTTTT
V: TRBV11-2; D: -; size: once; J: TRBJ1-6; CDR3: CASSLASQPRYNSPLHF; DNA: TGTGCCAGCAGCTTAGCAAGTCAGCCCCGATATAATTCACCCCTCCACTTT
V: TRBV6-1; D: -; size: -; J: TRBJ1-2; CDR3: CASSEARGLGYTF; DNA: TGTGCCAGCAGTGAAGCGCGAGGGCTCGGCTACACCTTC
V: TRBV7-2; D: -; size: -; J: TRBJ2-7; CDR3: CASSLGRVGEQYF; DNA: TGTGCCAGCAGCTTAGGTAGGGTAGGCGAGCAGTACTTC
V: TRBV7-9; D: TRBD1; size: -; J: TRBJ1-1; CDR3: CASSLASGTGGTEAFF; DNA: TGTGCCAGCAGCTTAGCGTCCGGGACAGGGGGGACTGAAGCTTTCTTT
V: TRBV19; D: -; size: -; J: TRBJ1-1; CDR3: CASSIAGASNTEAFF; DNA: TGTGCCAGTAGTATTGCGGGGGCGTCAAACACTGAAGCTTTCTTT
V: TRBV9; D: -; size: -; J: TRBJ2-3; CDR3: CASSYRGAGEDTQYF; DNA: TGTGCCAGCAGCTACCGGGGGGCCGGAGAAGATACGCAGTATTTT
V: TRBV4-1; D: TRBD1; size: -; J: TRBJ1-6; CDR3: CASSQSSTGQGGSPLHF; DNA: TGCGCCAGCAGCCAATCTTCCACGGGACAGGGAGGTTCACCCCTCCACTTT
V: TRBV29-1; D: -; size: -; J: TRBJ1-2; CDR3: CSALRPVDGYTF; DNA: TGCAGCGCGCTACGCCCAGTTGATGGCTACACCTTC
V: TRBV4-3; D: -; size: -; J: TRBJ1-5; CDR3: CASSPTVHSNQPQHF; DNA: TGCGCCAGCAGCCCGACAGTCCATAGCAATCAGCCCCAGCATTTT
V: TRBV13; D: -; size: few; J: TRBJ2-2; CDR3: CASGPWNTGELFF; DNA: TGTGCCAGCGGACCCTGGAACACCGGGGAGCTGTTTTTT
V: TRBV6-1; D: -; size: -; J: TRBJ2-1; CDR3: CAASREIYNEQFF; DNA: TGTGCCGCCTCCAGGGAAATCTACAATGAGCAGTTCTTC
V: TRBV9; D: TRBD1; size: -; J: TRBJ1-1; CDR3: CASSAPLTGSNTEAFF; DNA: TGTGCCAGCAGCGCACCCCTGACAGGGTCGAACACTGAAGCTTTCTTT
V: TRBV28; D: TRBD1; size: -; J: TRBJ2-3; CDR3: CASSNPGQGTDTQYF; DNA: TGTGCCAGCAGCAACCCGGGACAGGGGACCGATACGCAGTATTTT
V: TRBV15; D: -; size: -; J: TRBJ1-2; CDR3: CATSRDQGRGAGYGYTF; DNA: TGTGCCACCAGCAGAGACCAGGGCAGGGGAGCAGGCTATGGCTACACCTTC
V: TRBV30; D: -; size: -; J: TRBJ2-4; CDR3: CAWSVQGENIQYF; DNA: TGTGCCTGGAGTGTACAGGGCGAAAACATTCAGTACTTC
V: TRBV28; D: -; size: -; J: TRBJ2-7; CDR3: CASSPTSRLSYEQYF; DNA: TGTGCCAGCAGCCCAACTTCAAGACTCTCCTACGAGCAGTACTTC
V: TRBV29-1; D: -; size: -; J: TRBJ1-1; CDR3: CSVEVVRDGTEAFF; DNA: TGCAGCGTTGAAGTTGTCAGGGACGGCACTGAAGCTTTCTTT
V: TRBV28; D: TRBD2; size: -; J: TRBJ2-7; CDR3: CASTLGGSSGDSYEQYF; DNA: TGTGCCAGCACCCTAGGGGGTTCTAGCGGGGACTCCTACGAGCAGTACTTC
V: TRBV19; D: -; size: -; J: TRBJ2-2; CDR3: CASSMLRNTGELFF; DNA: TGTGCCAGTAGTATGCTCAGGAACACCGGGGAGCTGTTTTTT
V: TRBV11-3; D: -; size: -; J: TRBJ2-6; CDR3: CASSLQEAGANVLTF; DNA: TGTGCCAGCAGCTTACAGGAGGCTGGGGCCAACGTCCTGACTTTC
V: TRBV18; D: -; size: -; J: TRBJ2-6; CDR3: CASSRISSGANVLTF; DNA: TGTGCCAGCTCACGAATTTCCTCTGGGGCCAACGTCCTGACTTTC